These 9 T cell receptor beta chains were sequenced from one sample in a study of CD8+CD57+ T cells in acquired aplastic anemia. Researchers used genomic DNA as the template to profile TCR beta VDJ and CDR3. MiXCR, applied by TCRdb to the reads, yields one record per CDR3 protein. Altogether around 220,000 distinct CDR3 sequences are present, under 50% being singletons, with the ten largest covering about 20%. CD8+CD57+ cell expansion, shown by flow cytometry, had occurred in the patients selected for sequencing. The sample was sorted CD4+, CD8+, or CD8+CD57+ T cells (not recorded which) from PBMCs. These receptors all stem from a human donor with aplastic anemia.

The chain links TRBV4-1 to TRBJ2-5, with D perhaps being TRBD1 or TRBD2 (5 bases each). CDR3 length: 14 residues. V dropped 1 base and J dropped 5 bases, with 11 bases sitting between them. Germline V gives CDR1 MGHRA, CDR2 YSYEKL. For the CDR3, the DNA is TGCGCCAGCAGCCAAGTTCCGGGACGGGAGACCCAGTACTTC. It encodes CASSQVPGRETQYF.

The table lists this clonotype with a few counts. The gene calls are TRBV7-9 and TRBJ1-1; TRBD1 might be the D (6 bases). CDR1 and CDR2 from the germline V gene are SEHNR and FQNEAQ (reference sequence). The CDR3 length is 12 residues. V dropped 4 bases and J dropped 8 bases, with 11 bases sitting between them. CDR3 region: CASSSGTQEAFF. The CDR3 DNA reads as TGTGCCAGCAGCTCCGGGACACAAGAAGCTTTCTTT. Supplemented by reference TRBV7-9 and TRBJ1-1, the full variable domain reads DTGVSQNPRHKITKRGQNVTFRCDPISEHNRLYWYRQTLGQGPEFLTYFQNEAQLEKSRLLSDRFSAERPKGSFSTLEIQRTEQGDSAMYLCASSSGTQEAFFGQGTRLTVV.

This clonotype was counted at least ten times. This sequence joins TRBV15 and TRBJ1-2, with TRBD1 matching 8 bases. J gave up 7 bases and V 7 bases, and 11 bases lay outside the gene matches. The CDR3 totals 14 residues. Germline V gene lookup returns CDR1 LNHNV and CDR2 YYDKDF (reference sequence). CDR3 sequence (DNA): TGTGCCACCAAGAGGACAGGGAAGTCGGGTGGCTACACCTTC. It encodes CATKRTGKSGGYTF. The variable domain in full, completed from reference TRBV15 and TRBJ1-2, reads DAMVIQNPRYQVTQFGKPVTLSCSQTLNHNVMYWYQQKSSQAPKLLFHYYDKDFNNEADTPDNFQSRRPNTSFCFLDIRSPGLGDTAMYLCATKRTGKSGGYTFGSGTRLTVV.

The chain is built from TRBV11-2 and TRBJ2-7; D remains unclear. Deletions cut 1 base from V and 2 bases from J, with 12 bases between. The CDR3 is made up of 15 amino acids. The germline CDR1 and CDR2 sequences are SGHAT and FQNNGV. CDR3 residues: CASSLGGLSTYEQYF. The CDR3 nucleotides read TGTGCCAGCAGCTTAGGAGGCTTGAGCACCTACGAGCAGTACTTC.

The chain carries TRBV19 and TRBJ1-5; possibly TRBD1 for D (6 bases). CDR3 length equals 15 residues. The V and J ends lost 4 bases and 0 bases respectively, with 10 bases between them. CDR1 and CDR2 (germline): LNHDA, SQIVND (reference sequence). CDR3 in amino acids: CASSTMGASNQPQHF. In nucleotides, the CDR3 is TGTGCCAGTAGTACGATGGGGGCTAGCAATCAGCCCCAGCATTTT.

This CDR3 is CATSRDDSGVYEQYF. As DNA, the CDR3 is TGTGCCACCAGCAGAGATGATAGCGGTGTCTACGAGCAGTACTTC. The chain combines TRBV15 with TRBJ2-7; tentative D call: TRBD2 (6 bases). Trimming left V 0 bases short and J 3 bases short, with 12 bases between. The CDR3 is made up of 15 amino acids. In germline, CDR1 is LNHNV, CDR2 YYDKDF (reference sequence).

J is TRBJ1-6 and V is TRBV10-2, with 8 bases fitting TRBD1. The CDR3 is 13 amino acids. In germline, CDR1 is WSHSY, CDR2 SAAADI. V lost 0 bases, J lost 18 bases, and 7 bases stayed unmatched. The CDR3 DNA follows: TGCGCCAGCAGTGAGTCGGTACAGGGGGGGCCCCACTTT. Protein product: CASSESVQGGPHF.

This clonotype was detected only a few times. This clone may be a read error of a much larger clone one base away. This sequence joins TRBV19 and TRBJ2-7; D perhaps matches TRBD2 (5 bases). V lost 8 bases and J lost 0, with 14 bases in between. Germline assignment: CDR1 LNHDA and CDR2 SQIVND (reference sequence). This CDR3 region has 14 residues. This CDR3 is CASAPSGSSYEQYF. CDR3 nucleotide sequence: TGTGCCAGTGCCCCGAGCGGTAGCTCCTACGAGCAGTACTTC. Full variable domain (rest looked up from reference TRBV19 and TRBJ2-7): DGGITQSPKYLFRKEGQNVTLSCEQNLNHDAMYWYRQDPGQGLRLIYYSQIVNDFQKGDIAEGYSVSREKKESFPLTVTSAQKNPTAFYLCASAPSGSSYEQYFGPGTRLTVT.

This clonotype was counted a few times. The J gene is TRBJ2-3, the V gene TRBV19, with TRBD2 matching 11 bases. The V gene end was trimmed by 3 bases and the J gene end by 1 base; junction bases not matched to a gene: 15. This CDR3 has 20 residues. Germline-derived CDR1 and CDR2 are LNHDA and SQIVND (reference sequence). The CDR3: CASSMGIAGGISTRTDTQYF. Here the CDR3 DNA reads TGTGCCAGTAGTATGGGGATAGCGGGGGGGATTTCTACTCGCACAGATACGCAGTATTTT.